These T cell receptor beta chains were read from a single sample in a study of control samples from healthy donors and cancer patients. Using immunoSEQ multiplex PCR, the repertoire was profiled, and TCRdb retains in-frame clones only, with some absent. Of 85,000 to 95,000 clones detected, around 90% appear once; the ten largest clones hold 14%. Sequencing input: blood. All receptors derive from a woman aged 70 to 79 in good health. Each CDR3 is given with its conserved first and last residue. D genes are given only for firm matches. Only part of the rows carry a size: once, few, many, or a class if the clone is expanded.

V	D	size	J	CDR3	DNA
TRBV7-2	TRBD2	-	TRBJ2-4	CASSSARGGGTIQYF	TGTGCCAGCAGCTCGGCCCGAGGCGGGGGTACCATTCAGTACTTC
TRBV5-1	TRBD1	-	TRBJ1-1	CASSIQAGTGGTEAFF	TGCGCCAGCAGCATACAGGCCGGGACAGGGGGCACTGAAGCTTTCTTT
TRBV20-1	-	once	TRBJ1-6	CSARGVSPLHF	TGCAGTGCTAGGGGGGTTTCACCCCTCCACTTT
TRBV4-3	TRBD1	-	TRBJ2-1	CASSQVTGGTGNEQFF	TGCGCCAGCAGCCAAGTAACAGGGGGTACGGGCAATGAGCAGTTCTTC
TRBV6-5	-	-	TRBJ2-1	CASAGAGPVYNEQFF	TGTGCCTCGGCGGGGGCAGGGCCAGTCTACAATGAGCAGTTCTTC
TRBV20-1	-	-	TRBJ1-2	CSAGKGVGYTF	TGCAGTGCTGGGAAAGGGGTGGGCTACACCTTC
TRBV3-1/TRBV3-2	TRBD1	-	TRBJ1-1	CASSRGVRTGGFSEAFF	TGTGCCAGCAGCCGGGGCGTAAGGACAGGGGGCTTCTCTGAAGCTTTCTTT
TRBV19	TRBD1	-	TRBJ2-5	CASSIGQGAETQYF	TGTGCCAGTAGTATAGGGCAGGGGGCAGAGACCCAGTACTTC
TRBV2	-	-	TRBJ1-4	CASSGDASGGEKLFF	TGTGCCAGCAGTGGAGACGCTTCGGGCGGTGAAAAACTGTTTTTT
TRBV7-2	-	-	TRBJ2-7	CASRIGGEDEQYF	TGTGCCAGCAGAATTGGAGGAGAGGACGAGCAGTACTTC